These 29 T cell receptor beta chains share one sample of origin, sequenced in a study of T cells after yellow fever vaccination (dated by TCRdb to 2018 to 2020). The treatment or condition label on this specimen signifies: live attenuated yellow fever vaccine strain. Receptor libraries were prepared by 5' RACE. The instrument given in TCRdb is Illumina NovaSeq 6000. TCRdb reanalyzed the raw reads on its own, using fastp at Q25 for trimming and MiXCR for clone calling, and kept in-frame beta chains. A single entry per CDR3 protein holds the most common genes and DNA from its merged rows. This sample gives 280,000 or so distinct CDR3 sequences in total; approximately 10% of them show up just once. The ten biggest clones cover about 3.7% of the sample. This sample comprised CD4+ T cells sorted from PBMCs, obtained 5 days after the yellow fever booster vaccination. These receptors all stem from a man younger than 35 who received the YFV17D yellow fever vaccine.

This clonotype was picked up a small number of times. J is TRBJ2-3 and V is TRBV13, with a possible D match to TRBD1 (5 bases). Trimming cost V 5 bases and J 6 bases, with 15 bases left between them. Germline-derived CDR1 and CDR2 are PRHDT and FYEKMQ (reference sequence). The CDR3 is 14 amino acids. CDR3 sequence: CASSPLIPGDTQYF. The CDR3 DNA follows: TGTGCCAGCAGCCCACTAATTCCAGGGGATACGCAGTATTTT.

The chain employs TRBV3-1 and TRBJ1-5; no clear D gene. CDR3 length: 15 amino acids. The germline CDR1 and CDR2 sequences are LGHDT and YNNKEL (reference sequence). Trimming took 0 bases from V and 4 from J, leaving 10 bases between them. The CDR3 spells CASSQESGNNQPQHF. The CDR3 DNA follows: TGTGCCAGCAGCCAAGAATCGGGGAATAATCAGCCCCAGCATTTT.

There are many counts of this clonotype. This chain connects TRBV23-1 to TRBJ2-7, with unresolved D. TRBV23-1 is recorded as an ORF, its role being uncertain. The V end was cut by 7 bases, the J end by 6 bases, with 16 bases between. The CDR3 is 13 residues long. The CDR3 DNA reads TGCGCCAGCATGATGGGGATGGGGTTCGAGCAGTACGTC. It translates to CASMMGMGFEQYV.

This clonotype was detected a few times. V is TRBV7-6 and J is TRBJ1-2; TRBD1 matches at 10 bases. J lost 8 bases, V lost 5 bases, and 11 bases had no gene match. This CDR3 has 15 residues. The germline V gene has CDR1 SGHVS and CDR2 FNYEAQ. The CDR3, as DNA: TGTGCCAGCAGCGATTTCCGGGACAGGGGCGGGGGCTACACCTTC. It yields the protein CASSDFRDRGGGYTF.

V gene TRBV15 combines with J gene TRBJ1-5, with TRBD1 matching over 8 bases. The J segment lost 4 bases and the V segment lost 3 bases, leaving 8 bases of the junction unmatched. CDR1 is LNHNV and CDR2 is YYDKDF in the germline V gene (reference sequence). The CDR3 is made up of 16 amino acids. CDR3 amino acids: CATSSGGQGLNQPQHF. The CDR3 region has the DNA TGTGCCACCAGCAGCGGAGGACAGGGACTTAATCAGCCCCAGCATTTT.

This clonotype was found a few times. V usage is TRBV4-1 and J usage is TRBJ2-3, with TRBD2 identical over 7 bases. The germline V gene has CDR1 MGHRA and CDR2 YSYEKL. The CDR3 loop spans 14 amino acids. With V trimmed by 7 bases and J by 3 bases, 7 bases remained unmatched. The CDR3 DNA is TGCGCCAGCACCACGGGGGGTCGGACAGATACGCAGTATTTT. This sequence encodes CASTTGGRTDTQYF.

The CDR3 sequence: CASASGPHQAFF. Written as DNA, the CDR3 is TGTGCCAGCGCCTCGGGGCCCCACCAAGCTTTCTTT. The chain has TRBV6-6 and TRBJ1-1, with D possibly TRBD1 on 5 matching bases. Deletions cut 8 bases from V and 9 bases from J, with 16 bases between. CDR1 is MNHNY and CDR2 is SVGAGI in the germline V gene (reference sequence). The CDR3 runs 12 residues.

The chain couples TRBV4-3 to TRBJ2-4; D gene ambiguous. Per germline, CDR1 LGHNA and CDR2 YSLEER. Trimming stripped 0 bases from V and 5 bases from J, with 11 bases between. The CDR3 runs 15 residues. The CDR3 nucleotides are TGCGCCAGCAGCCAAGATATAGGGTATGAAAACATTCAGTACTTC. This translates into CASSQDIGYENIQYF.

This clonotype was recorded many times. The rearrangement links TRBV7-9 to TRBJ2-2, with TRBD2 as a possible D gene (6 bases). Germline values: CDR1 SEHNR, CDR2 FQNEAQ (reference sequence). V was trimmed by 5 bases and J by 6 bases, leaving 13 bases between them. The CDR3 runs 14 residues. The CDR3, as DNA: TGTGCCAGCAGCGTTCCGGGGGTCCCCGGGGAGCTGTTTTTT. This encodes CASSVPGVPGELFF. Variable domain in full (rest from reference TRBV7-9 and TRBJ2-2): DTGVSQNPRHKITKRGQNVTFRCDPISEHNRLYWYRQTLGQGPEFLTYFQNEAQLEKSRLLSDRFSAERPKGSFSTLEIQRTEQGDSAMYLCASSVPGVPGELFFGEGSRLTVL.

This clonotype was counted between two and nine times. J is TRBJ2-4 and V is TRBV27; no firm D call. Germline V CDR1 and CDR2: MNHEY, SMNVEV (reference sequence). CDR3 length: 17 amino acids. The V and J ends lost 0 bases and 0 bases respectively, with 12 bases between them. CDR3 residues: CASSLSQRFLAKNIQYF. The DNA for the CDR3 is TGTGCCAGCAGTTTATCGCAGAGGTTCTTAGCCAAAAACATTCAGTACTTC.

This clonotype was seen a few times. The CDR3 sequence is CASSLNVAGGLEQFF. Written as DNA, the CDR3 is TGTGCCAGCAGCTTAAACGTAGCGGGGGGGCTTGAGCAGTTCTTC. The chain uses TRBV7-3 and TRBJ2-1; TRBD2 matches 11 bases. The CDR3 spans 15 residues. The V gene's germline CDR1 is SGHTA and CDR2 FQGTGA. Germline trimming cut 1 base from V and 9 bases from J; bases unmatched to any gene: 5.

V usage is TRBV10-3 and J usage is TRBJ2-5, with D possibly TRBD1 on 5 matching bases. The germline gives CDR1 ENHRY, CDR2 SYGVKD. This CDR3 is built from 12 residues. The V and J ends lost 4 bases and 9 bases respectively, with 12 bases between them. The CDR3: CAISVQGISQYF. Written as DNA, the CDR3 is TGTGCCATCAGTGTGCAGGGAATCTCCCAGTACTTC.

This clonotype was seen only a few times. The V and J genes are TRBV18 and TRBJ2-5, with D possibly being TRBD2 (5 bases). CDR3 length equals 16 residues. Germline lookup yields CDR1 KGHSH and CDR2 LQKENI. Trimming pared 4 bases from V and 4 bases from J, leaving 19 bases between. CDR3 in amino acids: CASSQGLGVPGETQYF. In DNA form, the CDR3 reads TGTGCCAGCTCACAAGGTCTCGGGGTTCCCGGAGAGACCCAGTACTTC.

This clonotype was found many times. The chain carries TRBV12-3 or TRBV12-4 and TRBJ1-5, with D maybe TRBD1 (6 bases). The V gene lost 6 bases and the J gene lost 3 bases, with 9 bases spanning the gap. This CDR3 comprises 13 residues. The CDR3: CASSGQPNQPQHF. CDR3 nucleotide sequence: TGTGCCAGCAGCGGACAGCCCAATCAGCCCCAGCATTTT.

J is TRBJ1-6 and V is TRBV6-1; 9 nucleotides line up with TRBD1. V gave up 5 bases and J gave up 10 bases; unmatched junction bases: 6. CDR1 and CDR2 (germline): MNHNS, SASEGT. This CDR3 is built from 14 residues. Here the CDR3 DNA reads TGTGCCAGCAGTAACAGGGGGCAGTGGTCACCCCTCCACTTT. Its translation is CASSNRGQWSPLHF.

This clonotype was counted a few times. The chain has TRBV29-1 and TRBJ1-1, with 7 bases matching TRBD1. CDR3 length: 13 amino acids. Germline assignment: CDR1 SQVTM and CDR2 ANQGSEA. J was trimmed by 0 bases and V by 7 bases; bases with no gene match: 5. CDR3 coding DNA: TGCAGCGCACAGGGACAGTTGAACACTGAAGCTTTCTTT. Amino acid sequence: CSAQGQLNTEAFF.

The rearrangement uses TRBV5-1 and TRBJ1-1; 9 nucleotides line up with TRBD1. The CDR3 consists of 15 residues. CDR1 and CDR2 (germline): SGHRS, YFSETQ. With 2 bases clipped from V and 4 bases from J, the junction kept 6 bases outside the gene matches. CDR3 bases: TGCGCCAGCAGCTTCTCCGGGACAGGGACCACTGAAGCTTTCTTT. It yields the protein CASSFSGTGTTEAFF. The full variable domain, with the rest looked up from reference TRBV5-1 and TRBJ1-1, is KAGVTQTPRYLIKTRGQQVTLSCSPISGHRSVSWYQQTPGQGLQFLFEYFSETQRNKGNFPGRFSGRQFSNSRSEMNVSTLELGDSALYLCASSFSGTGTTEAFFGQGTRLTVV.

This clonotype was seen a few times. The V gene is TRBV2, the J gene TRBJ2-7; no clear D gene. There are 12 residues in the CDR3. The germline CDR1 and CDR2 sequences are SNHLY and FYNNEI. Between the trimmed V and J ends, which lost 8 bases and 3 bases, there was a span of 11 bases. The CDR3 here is CASSRSRYEQYV. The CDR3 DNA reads TGTGCCAGCTCCCGGTCCCGCTACGAGCAGTACGTC.

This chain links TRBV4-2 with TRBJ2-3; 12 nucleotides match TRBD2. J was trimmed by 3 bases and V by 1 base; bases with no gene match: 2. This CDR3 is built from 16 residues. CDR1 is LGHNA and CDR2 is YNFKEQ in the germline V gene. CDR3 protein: CASSQALAGGTDTQYF. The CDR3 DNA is TGTGCCAGCAGCCAAGCACTAGCGGGGGGTACAGATACGCAGTATTTT.

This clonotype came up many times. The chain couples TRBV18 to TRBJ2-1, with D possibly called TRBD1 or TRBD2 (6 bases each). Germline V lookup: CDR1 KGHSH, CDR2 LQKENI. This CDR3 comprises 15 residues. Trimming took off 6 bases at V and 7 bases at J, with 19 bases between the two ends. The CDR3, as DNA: TGTGCCAGCTCCCCATTATACGGGGGCCCAAATGAGCAGTTCTTC. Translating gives CASSPLYGGPNEQFF.

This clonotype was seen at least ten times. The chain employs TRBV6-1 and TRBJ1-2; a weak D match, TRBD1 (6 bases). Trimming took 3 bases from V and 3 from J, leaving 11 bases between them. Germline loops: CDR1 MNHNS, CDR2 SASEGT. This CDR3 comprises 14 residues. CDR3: CASSDRGNDYGYTF. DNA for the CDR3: TGTGCCAGCAGTGACAGGGGAAACGACTATGGCTACACCTTC.

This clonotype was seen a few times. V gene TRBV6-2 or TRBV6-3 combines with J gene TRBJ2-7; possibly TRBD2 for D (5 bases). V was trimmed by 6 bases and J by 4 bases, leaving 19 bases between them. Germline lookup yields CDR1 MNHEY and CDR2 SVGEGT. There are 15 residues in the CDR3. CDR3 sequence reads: CASRGMDSTRYEQYF. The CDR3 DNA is TGTGCCAGCAGGGGGATGGACTCTACCAGGTACGAGCAGTACTTC.

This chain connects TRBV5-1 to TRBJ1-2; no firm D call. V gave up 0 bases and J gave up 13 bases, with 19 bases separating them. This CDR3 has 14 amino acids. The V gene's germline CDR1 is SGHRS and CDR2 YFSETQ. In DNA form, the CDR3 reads TGCGCCAGCAGCTTGGCCGGGAGACAAAACAACTGCACCTTC. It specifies CASSLAGRQNNCTF.

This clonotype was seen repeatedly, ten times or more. The CDR3 here is CSASQDRTYEQYV. Written as DNA, the CDR3 is TGCAGTGCAAGCCAGGACAGAACCTACGAGCAGTACGTC. The J gene is TRBJ2-7, the V gene TRBV20-1, with a possible D match to TRBD1 (6 bases). Trimming took off 6 bases at V and 2 bases at J, with 14 bases between the two ends. The CDR3 has 13 amino acids. Germline CDR1 and CDR2: DFQATT and SNEGSKA (reference sequence).

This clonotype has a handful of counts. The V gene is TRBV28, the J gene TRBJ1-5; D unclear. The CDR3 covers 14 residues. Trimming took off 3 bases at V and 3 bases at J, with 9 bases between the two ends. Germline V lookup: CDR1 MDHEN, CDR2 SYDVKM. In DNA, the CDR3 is TGTGCCAGCAGTTTCGGAGATTTCAATCAGCCCCAGCATTTT. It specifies CASSFGDFNQPQHF.

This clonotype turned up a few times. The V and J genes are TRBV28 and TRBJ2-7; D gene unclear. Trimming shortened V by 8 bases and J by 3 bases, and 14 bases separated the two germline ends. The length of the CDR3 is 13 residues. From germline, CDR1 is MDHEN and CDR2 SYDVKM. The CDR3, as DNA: TGTGCCAGCGCTCCTGGACGGAGCTACGAGCAGTACGTC. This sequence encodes CASAPGRSYEQYV.

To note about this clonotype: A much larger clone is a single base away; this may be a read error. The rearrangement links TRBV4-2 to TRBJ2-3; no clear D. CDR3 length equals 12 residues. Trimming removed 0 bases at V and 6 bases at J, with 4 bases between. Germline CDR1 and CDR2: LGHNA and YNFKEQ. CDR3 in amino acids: CASSQDQDTQYF. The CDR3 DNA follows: TGTGCCAGCAGCCAAGATCAGGATACGCAGTATTTT.

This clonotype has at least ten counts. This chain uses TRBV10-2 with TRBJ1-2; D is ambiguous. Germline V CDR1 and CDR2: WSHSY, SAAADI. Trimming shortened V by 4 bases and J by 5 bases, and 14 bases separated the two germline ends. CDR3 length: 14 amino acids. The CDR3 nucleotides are TGCGCCAGCAGTGCTGGATTAGATTGGTATGGCTACACCTTC. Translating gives CASSAGLDWYGYTF.

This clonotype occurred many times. The CDR3 here is CASGGRRRDNGGRDTQYF. CDR3 DNA sequence: TGTGCCAGCGGAGGGAGACGACGAGACAACGGGGGCCGGGATACGCAGTATTTT. The chain joins TRBV6-2 or TRBV6-3 to TRBJ2-3; D assignment may be TRBD1 or TRBD2 (6 bases each). This CDR3 is built from 18 residues. With 8 bases removed from V and 6 bases from J, the gap between germline ends came to 30 bases. Per germline, CDR1 MNHEY and CDR2 SVGEGT.